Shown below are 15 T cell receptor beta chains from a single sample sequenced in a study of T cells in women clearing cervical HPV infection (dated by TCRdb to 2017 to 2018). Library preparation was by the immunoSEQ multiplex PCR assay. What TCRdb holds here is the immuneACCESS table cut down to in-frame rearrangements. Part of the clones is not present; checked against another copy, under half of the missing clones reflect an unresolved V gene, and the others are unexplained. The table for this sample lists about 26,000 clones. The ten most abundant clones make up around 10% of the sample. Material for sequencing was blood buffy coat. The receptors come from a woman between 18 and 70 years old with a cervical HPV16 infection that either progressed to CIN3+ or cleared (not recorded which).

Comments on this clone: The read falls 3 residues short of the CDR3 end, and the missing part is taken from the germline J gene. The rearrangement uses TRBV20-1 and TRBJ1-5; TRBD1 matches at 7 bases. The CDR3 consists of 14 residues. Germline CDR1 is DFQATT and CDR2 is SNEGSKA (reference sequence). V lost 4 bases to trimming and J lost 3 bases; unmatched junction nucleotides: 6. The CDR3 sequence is CSATWTGINQPQHF. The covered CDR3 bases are TGCAGTGCTACCTGGACAGGTATCAATCAGCCC.

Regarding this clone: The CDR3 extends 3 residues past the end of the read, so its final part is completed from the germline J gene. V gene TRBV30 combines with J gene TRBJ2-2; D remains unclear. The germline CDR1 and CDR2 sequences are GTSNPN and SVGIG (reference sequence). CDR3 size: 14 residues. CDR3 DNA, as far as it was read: TGTGCCTGGATAACAGAGCAGCATAATTCACCG. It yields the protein CAWITEQHNSP. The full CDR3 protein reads CAWITEQHNSPLFF.

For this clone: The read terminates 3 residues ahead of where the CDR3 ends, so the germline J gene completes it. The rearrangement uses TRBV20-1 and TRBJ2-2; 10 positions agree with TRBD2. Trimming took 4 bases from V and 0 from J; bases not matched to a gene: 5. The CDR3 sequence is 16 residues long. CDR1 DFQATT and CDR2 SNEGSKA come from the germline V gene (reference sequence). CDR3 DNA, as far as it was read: TGCAGTGCTATTCGGAGCGGGGGGGCGAACACCGGGGAG. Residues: CSAIRSGGANTGE. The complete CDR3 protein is CSAIRSGGANTGELFF.

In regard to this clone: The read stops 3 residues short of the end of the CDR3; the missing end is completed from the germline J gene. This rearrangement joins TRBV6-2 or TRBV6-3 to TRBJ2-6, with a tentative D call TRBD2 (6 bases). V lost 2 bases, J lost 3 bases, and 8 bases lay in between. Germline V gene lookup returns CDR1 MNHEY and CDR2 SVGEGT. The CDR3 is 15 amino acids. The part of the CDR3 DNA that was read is TGTGCCAGCAGTTACGGGACTCTTGGGGCCAACGTC. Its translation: CASSYGTLGANV. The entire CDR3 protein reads CASSYGTLGANVLTF.

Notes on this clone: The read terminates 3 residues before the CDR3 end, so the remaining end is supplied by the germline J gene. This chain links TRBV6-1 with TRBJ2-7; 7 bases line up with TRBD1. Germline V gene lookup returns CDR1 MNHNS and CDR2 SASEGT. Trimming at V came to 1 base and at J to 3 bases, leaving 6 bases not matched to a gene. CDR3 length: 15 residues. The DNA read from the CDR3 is TGTGCCAGCAGTGAAGACAGGGGCCTATACTACGAG. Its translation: CASSEDRGLYYE. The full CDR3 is CASSEDRGLYYEQYF.

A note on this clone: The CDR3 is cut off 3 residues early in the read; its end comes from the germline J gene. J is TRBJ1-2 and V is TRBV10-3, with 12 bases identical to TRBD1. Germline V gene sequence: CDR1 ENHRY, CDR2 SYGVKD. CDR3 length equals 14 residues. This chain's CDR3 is CAISLGQGAAGYTF. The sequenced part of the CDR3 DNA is TGTGCCATCAGTCTGGGACAGGGGGCAGCGGGC.

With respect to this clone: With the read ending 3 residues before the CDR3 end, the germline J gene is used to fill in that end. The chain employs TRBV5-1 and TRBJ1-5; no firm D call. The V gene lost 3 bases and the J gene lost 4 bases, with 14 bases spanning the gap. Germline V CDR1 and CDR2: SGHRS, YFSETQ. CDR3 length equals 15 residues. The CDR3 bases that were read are TGCGCCAGCAGCTCGGGCAGGCCGGGGAATCAGCCC. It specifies CASSSGRPGNQP. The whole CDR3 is CASSSGRPGNQPQHF.

This CDR3 reads CASSFPANNEQFF. The DNA read from the CDR3 is TGTGCCAGCAGCTTTCCCGCGAACAATGAG. The rearrangement links TRBV7-8 to TRBJ2-1; D not resolved. The DNA ends 3 residues before the CDR3 does, and the rest of the CDR3 is filled in from the germline J gene. Germline V gene lookup returns CDR1 SGHVS and CDR2 FQNEAQ. Between the trimmed V and J ends, which lost 3 bases and 5 bases, there was a span of 8 bases. The CDR3 covers 13 residues. Looking up the rest from reference TRBV7-8 and TRBJ2-1 gives the full variable domain: GAGVSQSPRYKVAKRGQDVALRCDPISGHVSLFWYQQALGQGPEFLTYFQNEAQLDKSGLPSDRFFAERPEGSVSTLKIQRTQQEDSAVYLCASSFPANNEQFFGPGTRLTVL.

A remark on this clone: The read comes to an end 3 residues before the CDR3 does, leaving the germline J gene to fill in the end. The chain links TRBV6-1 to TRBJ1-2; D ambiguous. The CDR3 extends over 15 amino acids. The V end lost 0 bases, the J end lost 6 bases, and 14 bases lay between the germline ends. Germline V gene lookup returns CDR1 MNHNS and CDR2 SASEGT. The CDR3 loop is CASSEAHLGHDGYTF. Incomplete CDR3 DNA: TGTGCCAGCAGTGAAGCTCACCTTGGGCACGATGGC.

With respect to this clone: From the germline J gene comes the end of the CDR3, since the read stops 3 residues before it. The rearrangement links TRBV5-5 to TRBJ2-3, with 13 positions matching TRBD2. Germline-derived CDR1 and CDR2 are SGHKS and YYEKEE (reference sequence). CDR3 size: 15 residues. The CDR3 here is CASGRGLAGEEAQYF. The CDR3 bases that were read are TGTGCCAGCGGGAGAGGACTAGCGGGAGAAGAGGCG.

The chain's CDR3 is CASSFGQTDGQYF. The CDR3 bases that were read are TGTGCCAGCAGCTTCGGACAGACAGATGGT. The rearrangement uses TRBV7-9 and TRBJ2-4; TRBD1 might be the D (6 bases). The CDR3 end falls 3 residues outside the read, so it is completed with the germline J gene. Germline V gene lookup returns CDR1 SEHNR and CDR2 FQNEAQ (reference sequence). This CDR3 region has 13 residues.

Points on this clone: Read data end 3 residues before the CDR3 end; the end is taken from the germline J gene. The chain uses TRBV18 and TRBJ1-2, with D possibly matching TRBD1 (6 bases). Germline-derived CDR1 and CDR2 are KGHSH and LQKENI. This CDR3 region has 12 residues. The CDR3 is CASSPRQDIYTF. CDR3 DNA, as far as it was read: TGTGCCAGCTCACCGAGACAGGACATC.

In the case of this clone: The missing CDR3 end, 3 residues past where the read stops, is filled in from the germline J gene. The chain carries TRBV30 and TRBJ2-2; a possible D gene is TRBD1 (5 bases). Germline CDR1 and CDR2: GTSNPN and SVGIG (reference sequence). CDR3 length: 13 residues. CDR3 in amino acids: CAWSSQGNSPLFF. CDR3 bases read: TGTGCCTGGAGCAGCCAGGGTAATTCACCG.

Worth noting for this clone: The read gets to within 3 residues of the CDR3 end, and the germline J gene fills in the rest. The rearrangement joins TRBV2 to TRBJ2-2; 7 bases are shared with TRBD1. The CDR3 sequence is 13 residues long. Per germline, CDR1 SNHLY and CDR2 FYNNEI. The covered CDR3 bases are TGTGCCAGCAGGGTTGACAGGGCCGAAAAG. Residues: CASRVDRAEK. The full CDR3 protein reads CASRVDRAEKLFF.

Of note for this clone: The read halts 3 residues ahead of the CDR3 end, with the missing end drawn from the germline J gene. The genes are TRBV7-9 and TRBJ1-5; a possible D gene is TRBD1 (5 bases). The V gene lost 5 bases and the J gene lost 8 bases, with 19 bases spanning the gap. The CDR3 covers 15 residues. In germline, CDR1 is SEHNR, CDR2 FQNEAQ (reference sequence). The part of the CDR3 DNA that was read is TGTGCCAGCAGCCCGGGACTAGCGCGCGCGGAGCCC. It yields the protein CASSPGLARAEP. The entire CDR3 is CASSPGLARAEPQHF.